This TCR beta chain was identified during a study of lymphopenia after photon versus proton radiotherapy. In the case of this clone: The antigen is undetermined.

Data came from immunoSEQ multiplex PCR; TCRdb stores just in-frame clones and leaves some out. Of 55,000 to 85,000 clones listed, 85% to 95% were seen once; the top ten hold about 2%. Findings of the study overall: Under photons, naive T cells and diversity fell while effector/memory populations rose.

The sequence came from a woman aged 40 to 50 with cholangiocarcinoma. The sequencing used peripheral blood, collected from a patient treated with photon-based radiotherapy.

The CDR3 loop is CASSLAGGAPPEAFF. The CDR3 nucleotides read TGTGCCAGCAGTTTAGCAGGGGGCGCCCCCCCTGAAGCTTTCTTT. The V gene is TRBV27, the J gene TRBJ1-1; 8 bases are a match to TRBD1. Per germline, CDR1 MNHEY and CDR2 SMNVEV (reference sequence). The J segment lost 6 bases and the V segment lost 2 bases, leaving 8 bases of the junction unmatched. The CDR3 runs 15 residues.